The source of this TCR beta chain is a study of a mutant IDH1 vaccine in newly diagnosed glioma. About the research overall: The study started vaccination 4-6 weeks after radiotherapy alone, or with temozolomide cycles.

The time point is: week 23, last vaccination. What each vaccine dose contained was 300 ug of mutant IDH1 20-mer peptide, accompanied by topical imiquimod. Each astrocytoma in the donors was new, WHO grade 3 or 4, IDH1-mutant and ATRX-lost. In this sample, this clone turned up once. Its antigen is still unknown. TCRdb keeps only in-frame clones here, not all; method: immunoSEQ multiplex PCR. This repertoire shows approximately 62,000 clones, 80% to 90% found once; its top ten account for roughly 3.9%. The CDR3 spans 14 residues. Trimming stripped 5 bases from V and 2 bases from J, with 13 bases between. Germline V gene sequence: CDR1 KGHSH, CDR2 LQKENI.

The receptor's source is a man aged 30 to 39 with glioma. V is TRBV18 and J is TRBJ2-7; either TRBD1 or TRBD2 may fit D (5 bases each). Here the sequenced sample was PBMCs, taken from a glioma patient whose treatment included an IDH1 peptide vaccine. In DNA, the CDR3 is TGTGCCAGCTCAGGGGACCTCGTTACCTACGAGCAGTACTTC. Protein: CASSGDLVTYEQYF.